This T cell receptor beta chain was observed in a study of blood T cell repertoires in COVID-19. The wider study: COVID-19 samples, acute and convalescent, were from the United States, Italy and Spain.

A Seattle source enrolled patients during active infection and followed them longitudinally. Repertoires were generated with immunoSEQ multiplex PCR, while TCRdb's copy carries only in-frame clones and drops some. This sample carries nearly 70,000 clones, around nine tenths of them seen once, and the ten largest clones take approximately 3.6%. Germline V gene data show CDR1 as LGHNA and CDR2 as YSLEER. Deletions cut 0 bases from V and 3 bases from J, with 9 bases between. The CDR3 contains 14 residues. The clonotype comes from a woman in her fifties or sixties with COVID-19, enrolled during active disease. The V gene is TRBV4-3, the J gene TRBJ2-7, with D unresolved. Sequencing was done on a sample of peripheral blood. For the CDR3, the DNA is TGCGCCAGCAGCCAAGAGAACAGTTTCTACGAGCAGTACTTC. The encoded protein is CASSQENSFYEQYF.